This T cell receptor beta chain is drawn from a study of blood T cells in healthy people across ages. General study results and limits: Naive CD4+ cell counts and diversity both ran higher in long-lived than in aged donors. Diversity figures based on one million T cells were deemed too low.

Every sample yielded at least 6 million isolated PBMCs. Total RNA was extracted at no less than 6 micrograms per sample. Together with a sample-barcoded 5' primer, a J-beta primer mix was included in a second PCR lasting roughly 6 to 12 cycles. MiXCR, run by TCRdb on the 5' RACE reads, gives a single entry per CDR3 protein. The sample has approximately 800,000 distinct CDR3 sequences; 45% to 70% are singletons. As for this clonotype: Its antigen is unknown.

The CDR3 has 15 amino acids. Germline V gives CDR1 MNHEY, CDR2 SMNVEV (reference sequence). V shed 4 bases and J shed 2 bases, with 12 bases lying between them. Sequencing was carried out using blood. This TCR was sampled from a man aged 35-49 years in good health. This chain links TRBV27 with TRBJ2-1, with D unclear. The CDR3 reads CASSWSQVAYNEQFF. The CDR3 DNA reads TGTGCCAGCAGTTGGTCCCAGGTAGCCTACAATGAGCAGTTCTTC.